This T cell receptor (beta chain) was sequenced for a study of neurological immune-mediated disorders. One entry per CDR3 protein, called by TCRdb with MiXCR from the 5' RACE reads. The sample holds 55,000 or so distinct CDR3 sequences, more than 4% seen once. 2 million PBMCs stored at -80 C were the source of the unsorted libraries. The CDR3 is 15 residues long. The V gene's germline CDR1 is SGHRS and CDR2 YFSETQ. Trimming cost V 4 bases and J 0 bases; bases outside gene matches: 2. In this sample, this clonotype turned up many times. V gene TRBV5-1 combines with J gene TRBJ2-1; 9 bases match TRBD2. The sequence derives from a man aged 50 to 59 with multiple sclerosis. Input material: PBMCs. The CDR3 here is CASSLSGSSYNEQFF. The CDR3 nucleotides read TGCGCCAGCAGCCTTAGCGGGAGCTCCTACAATGAGCAGTTCTTC.